This T cell receptor beta chain was observed in a study of blood T cell repertoires in COVID-19. Study-level information: T cells, B-cell-depleted T cells, or PBMCs provided the cDNA or gDNA that served as material.

Germline lookup yields CDR1 SGHAT and CDR2 FQNNGV. With V trimmed by 1 base and J by 3 bases, 2 bases remained unmatched. This CDR3 has 15 residues. In the original analysis: Using reference gene primer amplification, nucleated cell counts were estimated. The table came from immunoSEQ multiplex PCR; TCRdb's copy has only in-frame clones and leaves some out. That table is the source of V, J and clone size, and D and trimming were worked out from the DNA. The sample has around 79,000 clones, about 88% seen once. The gene calls are TRBV11-2 and TRBJ2-7; 11 bases agree with TRBD2. The sequence came from a human donor in a cohort sampled during active COVID-19. Sequencing input: peripheral blood. CDR3 sequence: CASSLVTSGGYEQYF. The DNA for the CDR3 is TGTGCCAGCAGCTTAGTCACTAGCGGGGGCTACGAGCAGTACTTC.